A single sample is the source of the 28 T cell receptor beta chains below, sequenced in a study of cytomegalovirus exposure and HLA in healthy donors. The PCR used 60 Vbeta and 13 Jbeta primers. Some clones are missing from TCRdb's copy, which holds only in-frame ones; the method was immunoSEQ multiplex PCR. In the table there are about 170,000 clones, about 65% of which are singletons. Sequenced input: PBMCs. These receptors were collected from a girl aged 5-17 years in good health and CMV-seronegative.

The V gene is TRBV2, the J gene TRBJ2-1, with D maybe TRBD1 (6 bases). Trimming removed 7 bases at V and 6 bases at J, with 13 bases between. The CDR3 totals 13 residues. Germline V gene data show CDR1 as SNHLY and CDR2 as FYNNEI. CDR3 sequence reads: CASKTGPINEQFF. The CDR3 DNA reads TGTGCCAGCAAAACAGGGCCAATCAATGAGCAGTTCTTC.

This clone was counted between two and nine times. The chain employs TRBV5-1 and TRBJ1-1; D may be TRBD1 (6 bases). The V gene's germline CDR1 is SGHRS and CDR2 YFSETQ. Trimming shortened V by 1 base and J by 5 bases, and 21 bases separated the two germline ends. The CDR3 sequence is 17 residues long. CDR3 in DNA: TGCGCCAGCAGCTTGACGGGACACTCCCCACGAGGGACTGAAGCTTTCTTT. Protein product: CASSLTGHSPRGTEAFF.

This chain joins TRBV5-1 and TRBJ2-1, with D unresolved. The CDR3 has 14 amino acids. From germline, CDR1 is SGHRS and CDR2 YFSETQ. The V end lost 4 bases, the J end lost 1 base, and 9 bases lay between the germline ends. Here the CDR3 reads CASSLQSSYNEQFF. The CDR3 bases are TGCGCCAGCAGCCTACAGAGTTCCTACAATGAGCAGTTCTTC.

The chain joins TRBV19 to TRBJ2-7; 7 nucleotides line up with TRBD1. The germline V gene has CDR1 LNHDA and CDR2 SQIVND (reference sequence). V lost 5 bases and J lost 8; bases outside the gene matches: 9. The CDR3 has 13 amino acids. CDR3 sequence: CASSVPGQTQQYF. As DNA, the CDR3 is TGTGCCAGTAGTGTCCCGGGACAGACACAGCAGTACTTC. Using reference TRBV19 and TRBJ2-7 for the parts outside the CDR3, the full variable domain is DGGITQSPKYLFRKEGQNVTLSCEQNLNHDAMYWYRQDPGQGLRLIYYSQIVNDFQKGDIAEGYSVSREKKESFPLTVTSAQKNPTAFYLCASSVPGQTQQYFGPGTRLTVT.

This clone was observed once. The chain is built from TRBV5-5 and TRBJ1-2, with D hard to call. Germline-derived CDR1 and CDR2 are SGHKS and YYEKEE (reference sequence). There are 16 residues in the CDR3. V dropped 4 bases and J dropped 4 bases, with 20 bases sitting between them. As DNA, the CDR3 is TGTGCCAGCAGCAAGGTTAACGAGGGTTTAGCCTATGGCTACACCTTC. Protein sequence: CASSKVNEGLAYGYTF.

This clone was counted only a few times. V is TRBV5-1 and J is TRBJ2-1; 9 bases fit TRBD2. Per the germline V gene, CDR1 is SGHRS and CDR2 is YFSETQ. The CDR3 contains 16 residues. V gave up 4 bases and J gave up 1 base; unmatched junction bases: 6. The CDR3 loop reads CASSETLAGSYNEQFF. The DNA of the CDR3 is TGCGCCAGCAGCGAGACCCTAGCGGGGTCCTACAATGAGCAGTTCTTC.

CDR3 sequence (DNA): TGTGCCTGGAGTGTACTTTCCTCAGGGGGTCACGAGCAGTACTTC. It is translated as CAWSVLSSGGHEQYF. This chain links TRBV30 with TRBJ2-7, with 7 bases lining up with TRBD1. The CDR3 length is 15 residues. Trimming took 0 bases from V and 5 from J; bases not matched to a gene: 10. The V gene's germline CDR1 is GTSNPN and CDR2 SVGIG (reference sequence).

The CDR3 spells CASSPGTDTQYF. CDR3 DNA: TGTGCCAGCAGCCCCGGGACAGATACGCAGTATTTT. The chain employs TRBV6-6 and TRBJ2-3, with D uncertain. The CDR3 has 12 residues. V gave up 6 bases and J gave up 3 bases, with 7 bases separating them. Per germline, CDR1 MNHNY and CDR2 SVGAGI (reference sequence).

The CDR3 region is CASSFRTGDNQPQHF. Here the CDR3 DNA reads TGTGCCAGCAGCTTCCGGACAGGTGACAATCAGCCCCAGCATTTT. J is TRBJ1-5 and V is TRBV5-5, with TRBD1 identical over 7 bases. Trimming at V came to 2 bases and at J to 3 bases, leaving 5 bases not matched to a gene. Germline V gives CDR1 SGHKS, CDR2 YYEKEE (reference sequence). The CDR3 is 15 residues long.

This clone was detected once. The chain uses TRBV7-6 and TRBJ2-2, with 7 nucleotides matching TRBD1. The germline V gene encodes CDR1 SGHVS and CDR2 FNYEAQ. The CDR3 length is 16 residues. V dropped 1 base and J dropped 6; count of bases not matched to a gene: 8. The CDR3 bases are TGTGCCAGCAGCTTAGATCTTAAGCAGGGGGCCGGGGAGCTGTTTTTT. Amino acids: CASSLDLKQGAGELFF.

V and J are TRBV5-4 and TRBJ1-1, with 7 bases lining up with TRBD1. There are 13 residues in the CDR3. The germline CDR1 and CDR2 sequences are SGHNT and YYREEE (reference sequence). The trim removed 4 bases at V and 6 bases at J, leaving 6 bases unmatched. The CDR3 DNA reads TGTGCCAGCAGCCCGACAGGGTCTCCTGAAGCTTTCTTT. It translates to CASSPTGSPEAFF.

The chain links TRBV5-4 to TRBJ2-4; 7 nucleotides match TRBD1. Losses at the gene ends were 0 bases for V and 0 bases for J; bases not matched to a gene: 3. Germline V lookup: CDR1 SGHNT, CDR2 YYREEE (reference sequence). The CDR3 extends over 16 amino acids. The CDR3 here is CASSLVGQLAKNIQYF. In DNA form, the CDR3 reads TGTGCCAGCAGCTTGGTGGGACAGTTAGCCAAAAACATTCAGTACTTC.

V usage is TRBV6-5 and J usage is TRBJ1-5; a possible D gene is TRBD1 (5 bases). Trimming cost V 6 bases and J 7 bases, with 19 bases left between them. The germline CDR1 and CDR2 sequences are MNHEY and SVGAGI. There are 15 residues in the CDR3. CDR3: CASSPDKAAEQPQHF. The CDR3 nucleotides are TGTGCCAGCAGCCCGGACAAGGCCGCGGAACAGCCCCAGCATTTT.

The V call is TRBV6-6, the J call TRBJ2-4; D not certain. Trimming pared 2 bases from V and 0 bases from J, leaving 11 bases between. The length of the CDR3 is 16 residues. Germline V gene sequence: CDR1 MNHNY, CDR2 SVGAGI (reference sequence). The CDR3 DNA reads as TGTGCCAGCAGTTACATCCGAGTTCCAGCCAAAAACATTCAGTACTTC. As protein: CASSYIRVPAKNIQYF.

This rearrangement joins TRBV7-2 to TRBJ2-1, with 9 bases identical to TRBD2. The V gene end was trimmed by 10 bases and the J gene end by 4 bases; junction bases not matched to a gene: 5. In germline, CDR1 is SGHTA, CDR2 FQGNSA. The CDR3 consists of 13 residues. As DNA, the CDR3 is TGTGCCACCCTAGCGGGGTCTTACAATGAGCAGTTCTTC. It yields the protein CATLAGSYNEQFF.

This clone appeared a few times. The chain carries TRBV25-1 and TRBJ1-2, with TRBD1 as a possible D gene (6 bases). Germline V gene sequence: CDR1 MGHDK, CDR2 SYGVNS. Deletions cut 3 bases from V and 6 bases from J, with 8 bases between. The CDR3 sequence is 12 residues long. As DNA, the CDR3 is TGTGCCAGCAGTGATTGGACAGATGGCTACACCTTC. Residues: CASSDWTDGYTF.

The V gene is TRBV6-6, the J gene TRBJ2-7; TRBD1 matches at 7 bases. This CDR3 contains 14 residues. The V gene end was trimmed by 5 bases and the J gene end by 3 bases; junction bases not matched to a gene: 7. Germline values: CDR1 MNHNY, CDR2 SVGAGI (reference sequence). CDR3 nucleotide sequence: TGTGCCAGCAGTCCCGGACAGGCAATCTACGAGCAGTACTTC. Protein product: CASSPGQAIYEQYF.

This clone has a handful of counts. V gene TRBV5-1 combines with J gene TRBJ1-2; no reliable D call. Germline assignment: CDR1 SGHRS and CDR2 YFSETQ. V was cut by 4 bases and J by 2 bases, with 12 bases left in between. The CDR3 has 14 residues. The CDR3 DNA reads as TGCGCCAGCAGCACGTCGCGGGGAAACTATGGCTACACCTTC. Translation gives CASSTSRGNYGYTF.

V usage is TRBV15 and J usage is TRBJ2-5, with 10 bases that match TRBD2. The CDR3 totals 16 residues. Looked up from germline, CDR1 is LNHNV and CDR2 is YYDKDF (reference sequence). The V gene end was trimmed by 0 bases and the J gene end by 5 bases; junction bases not matched to a gene: 6. The CDR3, as DNA: TGTGCCACCAGCAGAGATCGGAGTAGCGGGGGGGAGACCCAGTACTTC. Encoded protein: CATSRDRSSGGETQYF. The complete variable domain, with remaining parts taken from reference TRBV15 and TRBJ2-5, reads DAMVIQNPRYQVTQFGKPVTLSCSQTLNHNVMYWYQQKSSQAPKLLFHYYDKDFNNEADTPDNFQSRRPNTSFCFLDIRSPGLGDTAMYLCATSRDRSSGGETQYFGPGTRLLVL.

The chain couples TRBV10-2 to TRBJ1-2; 9 positions agree with TRBD1. The CDR3 has 14 amino acids. With V trimmed by 4 bases and J by 4 bases, 4 bases remained unmatched. Germline V gives CDR1 WSHSY, CDR2 SAAADI. The CDR3 coding sequence is TGCGCCAGCAGTGCGGGACAGGGATTCTATGGCTACACCTTC. Encoded protein: CASSAGQGFYGYTF.

This clone was seen more than once but under ten times. V is TRBV30 and J is TRBJ1-1; no clear D gene. Trimming shortened V by 4 bases and J by 8 bases, and 11 bases separated the two germline ends. The CDR3 runs 11 residues. CDR1 and CDR2 from the germline V gene are GTSNPN and SVGIG (reference sequence). CDR3 in DNA: TGTGCCTGGATGGAGGTTAACGAAGCTTTCTTT. It yields the protein CAWMEVNEAFF.

The genes are TRBV4-1 and TRBJ2-4; D might be TRBD1 (5 bases). CDR1 is MGHRA and CDR2 is YSYEKL in the germline V gene. The ends were cut back, 8 bases at V and 7 bases at J, with 12 bases in the middle. The CDR3 length is 12 residues. The DNA for the CDR3 is TGCGCCAGCCAAGGGGTGGGGAACATTCAGTACTTC. Translating gives CASQGVGNIQYF.

The rearrangement links TRBV27 to TRBJ1-2; D possibly corresponds to TRBD1 (6 bases). The CDR3 covers 14 residues. The ends were cut back, 5 bases at V and 4 bases at J, with 14 bases in the middle. Germline V gene lookup returns CDR1 MNHEY and CDR2 SMNVEV (reference sequence). CDR3 loop: CASSPRTASYGYTF. In nucleotides, the CDR3 is TGTGCCAGCAGTCCCAGGACAGCATCCTATGGCTACACCTTC.

This rearrangement joins TRBV2 to TRBJ1-4; 7 nucleotides match TRBD1. Germline values: CDR1 SNHLY, CDR2 FYNNEI. After removal of 6 bases from V and 8 bases from J, the junction contained 9 bases not matched to a gene. The CDR3 runs 14 residues. The CDR3 DNA is TGTGCCAGCAGGAGTACAGGGGTTGGGGAAAAACTGTTTTTT. Amino acid sequence: CASRSTGVGEKLFF.

This clone was recorded only once. This rearrangement joins TRBV7-2 to TRBJ1-1, with D possibly TRBD1 on 5 matching bases. Germline V CDR1 and CDR2: SGHTA, FQGNSA. Deletions cut 6 bases from V and 0 bases from J, with 23 bases between. CDR3 length equals 18 residues. As DNA, the CDR3 is TGTGCCAGCAGGAGAGGCGGTTGGGGGGGAAAGATGAACACTGAAGCTTTCTTT. Amino acids: CASRRGGWGGKMNTEAFF.

V is TRBV6-5 and J is TRBJ1-6; 8 positions match TRBD1. The V and J ends lost 5 bases and 10 bases, in that order; junction bases with no gene match: 10. Looked up from germline, CDR1 is MNHEY and CDR2 is SVGAGI. The CDR3 has 15 residues. The CDR3, as DNA: TGTGCCAGCAGTCCCTGGACAGGGCAGGGCTCACCCCTCCACTTT. Residues: CASSPWTGQGSPLHF.

The rearrangement joins TRBV6-1 to TRBJ1-5; no clear D. The CDR3 has 14 amino acids. The V end was cut by 7 bases, the J end by 11 bases, with 21 bases between. Germline lookup yields CDR1 MNHNS and CDR2 SASEGT. In DNA, the CDR3 is TGTGCCAGCACGGGAGAAAATCGAGCTCTGACCCAGCATTTT. This translates into CASTGENRALTQHF.

The chain is built from TRBV4-1 and TRBJ2-5, with 7 nucleotides matching TRBD2. CDR3 length equals 12 residues. The germline V gene has CDR1 MGHRA and CDR2 YSYEKL. Unmatched junction bases numbered 3, after V lost 4 bases and J lost 7 bases. CDR3: CASSPPGGTQYF. DNA of the CDR3: TGCGCCAGCAGCCCGCCGGGGGGGACCCAGTACTTC.